The 24 T cell receptor beta chains below were found in one sample sequenced in a study of blood T cell repertoires in COVID-19. Profiled with immunoSEQ multiplex PCR; TCRdb holds only in-frame clones, not every one. The table records over 200,000 clones, approximately 88% of them present only once. The sample taken for sequencing was PBMCs or T cells enriched from blood (not recorded which). The origin of the receptors is a woman aged 25 to 45 who had been exposed to COVID-19.

The rearrangement uses TRBV7-9 and TRBJ2-1; 9 bases fit TRBD2. This CDR3 has 16 amino acids. V trimming: 5 bases; J trimming: 0 bases; junction bases outside the gene matches: 5. The germline V gene encodes CDR1 SEHNR and CDR2 FQNEAQ (reference sequence). The CDR3 nucleotides read TGTGCCAGCAGCCCTCCTAGCGGGGACTCCTACAATGAGCAGTTCTTC. Its translation: CASSPPSGDSYNEQFF.

As concerns this clone: A junction boundary mismatches the germline segment, possibly from a read error. This chain links TRBV7-3 with TRBJ2-1; 13 nucleotides agree with TRBD2. This CDR3 contains 15 residues. In germline, CDR1 is SGHTA, CDR2 FQGTGA. The chain's CDR3 is CASSLTSGRGGEQFF. CDR3 in DNA: TGTGCCAGCAGCCTAACTAGCGGGAGGGGTGGTGAGCAGTTCTTC.

J is TRBJ2-5 and V is TRBV27, with a possible D match to TRBD2 (7 bases). The CDR3 consists of 14 residues. Germline-derived CDR1 and CDR2 are MNHEY and SMNVEV (reference sequence). V gave up 8 bases and J gave up 5 bases, with 18 bases separating them. The CDR3 coding sequence is TGTGCCAGCGGGAGGGGGGTCGCCCCCGAGACCCAGTACTTC. Translated, it gives CASGRGVAPETQYF.

The chain joins TRBV28 to TRBJ1-1, with no clear D. Germline V gene sequence: CDR1 MDHEN, CDR2 SYDVKM. V dropped 5 bases and J dropped 3 bases, with 16 bases sitting between them. The CDR3 covers 15 residues. In DNA, the CDR3 is TGTGCCAGCAGTCCCTCAGATCAGAGGGACACTGAAGCTTTCTTT. It specifies CASSPSDQRDTEAFF.

J is TRBJ1-1 and V is TRBV19; TRBD1 aligns across 10 bases. The ends lost 9 bases at V and 5 bases at J; junction bases unmatched: 6. Germline V lookup: CDR1 LNHDA, CDR2 SQIVND (reference sequence). The CDR3 is 13 residues long. CDR3 region: CASNPGQGTEAFF. CDR3 coding DNA: TGTGCCAGCAACCCGGGACAGGGGACTGAAGCTTTCTTT.

This clone was found once. This chain connects TRBV4-2 to TRBJ2-1, with D possibly TRBD2 on 6 matching bases. This CDR3 has 20 residues. Germline loops: CDR1 LGHNA, CDR2 YNFKEQ. Deletions cut 0 bases from V and 0 bases from J, with 21 bases between. The DNA of the CDR3 is TGTGCCAGCAGCCAAGAGGGGACTGATAGCGGATGGAGCTCCTACAATGAGCAGTTCTTC. Protein product: CASSQEGTDSGWSSYNEQFF.

The chain links TRBV30 to TRBJ2-1, with TRBD1 matching over 7 bases. The V and J ends lost 2 bases and 7 bases, in that order; junction bases with no gene match: 11. This CDR3 is built from 15 residues. The germline CDR1 and CDR2 sequences are GTSNPN and SVGIG (reference sequence). CDR3 bases: TGTGCCTGGAGTCCCAGGGGGACCCTACGGAATGAGCAGTTCTTC. This sequence encodes CAWSPRGTLRNEQFF.

J is TRBJ1-1 and V is TRBV2; D perhaps matches TRBD1 (6 bases). Germline V gene lookup returns CDR1 SNHLY and CDR2 FYNNEI. V dropped 6 bases and J dropped 1 base, with 12 bases sitting between them. The CDR3 has 14 residues. The CDR3 reads CASRKGHQNTEAFF. In DNA form, the CDR3 reads TGTGCCAGCAGGAAGGGACACCAGAACACTGAAGCTTTCTTT.

The CDR3 loop reads CSVAETGVYGYTF. The CDR3 DNA reads as TGCAGCGTGGCCGAGACAGGGGTCTATGGCTACACCTTC. This chain links TRBV29-1 with TRBJ1-2; 8 bases align to TRBD1. The CDR3 is made up of 13 amino acids. The V gene's germline CDR1 is SQVTM and CDR2 ANQGSEA. The V gene end was trimmed by 6 bases and the J gene end by 4 bases; junction bases not matched to a gene: 7.

V usage is TRBV6-1 and J usage is TRBJ1-2; D is undetermined. The CDR3 is 14 amino acids. V was shortened by 1 base and J by 5 bases, with 11 bases between the two germline ends. Germline loops: CDR1 MNHNS, CDR2 SASEGT. CDR3 in amino acids: CASSEVNAGYGYTF. The CDR3 DNA is TGTGCCAGCAGTGAAGTCAACGCCGGGTATGGCTACACCTTC.

This chain connects TRBV19 to TRBJ2-7; D is possibly TRBD2 (5 bases). Germline V gene data show CDR1 as LNHDA and CDR2 as SQIVND (reference sequence). The CDR3 consists of 16 residues. The V end lost 1 base, the J end lost 7 bases, and 20 bases lay between the germline ends. DNA for the CDR3: TGTGCCAGTAGTATAGTTTTCCCAGGTCCACCGGGGGAGCAGTACTTC. Protein product: CASSIVFPGPPGEQYF.

The chain employs TRBV12-3 or TRBV12-4 and TRBJ2-4; no clear D. V was clipped by 5 bases and J by 0 bases, with 5 bases between them. The CDR3 has 13 residues. CDR3 in amino acids: CASSPVAKNIQYF. The CDR3 region has the DNA TGTGCCAGCAGTCCGGTAGCCAAAAACATTCAGTACTTC.

The V call is TRBV6-5, the J call TRBJ1-1; D not resolved. Trimming removed 5 bases from V and 8 bases from J, with 21 bases in between. CDR1 MNHEY and CDR2 SVGAGI come from the germline V gene. The CDR3 contains 15 residues. As DNA, the CDR3 is TGTGCCAGCAGTCCTCTATCACGAGGAGAAAACGAAGCTTTCTTT. Its protein is CASSPLSRGENEAFF.

The chain employs TRBV19 and TRBJ2-1; 11 bases are a match to TRBD2. Trimming removed 5 bases from V and 7 bases from J; junction bases left unmatched: 4. This CDR3 comprises 14 residues. Germline lookup yields CDR1 LNHDA and CDR2 SQIVND (reference sequence). CDR3 sequence: CASSPRTSGNEQFF. The CDR3 region has the DNA TGTGCCAGTAGTCCCCGGACTAGCGGGAATGAGCAGTTCTTC.

The chain combines TRBV3-1 (or the pseudogene TRBV3-2) with TRBJ2-1; D is perhaps TRBD2 (5 bases). CDR3 length: 15 amino acids. CDR1 and CDR2 from the germline V gene are LGHDT and YNNKEL (reference sequence). The V and J ends lost 1 base and 8 bases respectively, with 15 bases between them. This chain's CDR3 is CASSQGGLLGDEQFF. In DNA form, the CDR3 reads TGTGCCAGCAGCCAAGGCGGGTTGCTTGGAGATGAGCAGTTCTTC.

The V gene is TRBV2, the J gene TRBJ2-3, with 15 bases aligning to TRBD2. Trimming removed 7 bases from V and 2 bases from J; junction bases left unmatched: 7. This CDR3 has 17 residues. From germline, CDR1 is SNHLY and CDR2 FYNNEI. CDR3 coding DNA: TGTGCCAGCACCCTAAGGACTAGCGGGAGGGACACAGATACGCAGTATTTT. It codes for CASTLRTSGRDTDTQYF.

This clone appeared once. The chain joins TRBV6-1 to TRBJ1-4; maybe TRBD1 (6 bases). In germline, CDR1 is MNHNS, CDR2 SASEGT. V gave up 1 base and J gave up 11 bases, with 8 bases separating them. The CDR3 has 12 residues. CDR3 DNA sequence: TGTGCCAGCAGTGAAGGGACAGACAAACTGTTTTTT. Its protein product is CASSEGTDKLFF.

Of note for this clone: Compared with germline, one end of the junction differs, possibly owing to a read error. The rearrangement joins TRBV5-6 to TRBJ2-7, with TRBD2 matching over 13 bases. Germline V CDR1 and CDR2: SGHDT, YYEEEE. The CDR3 runs to 16 residues. In DNA, the CDR3 is TGTGCCAGCAGCTCCGGACTAGCGGGAGACTCCGACGAGCAGTACTTC. Its translation: CASSSGLAGDSDEQYF.

This sequence joins TRBV5-1 and TRBJ1-2, with D perhaps matching TRBD1 (5 bases). The CDR3 contains 13 residues. The V gene's germline CDR1 is SGHRS and CDR2 YFSETQ. Trimming left V 3 bases short and J 4 bases short, with 10 bases between. This CDR3 reads CASSSGQGYGYTF. As DNA, the CDR3 is TGCGCCAGCAGCTCGGGCCAGGGCTATGGCTACACCTTC.

The chain has TRBV6-5 and TRBJ1-5; no clear D gene. V lost 0 bases, J lost 0 bases, and 6 bases lay in between. The V gene's germline CDR1 is MNHEY and CDR2 SVGAGI. This CDR3 region has 15 residues. The DNA of the CDR3 is TGTGCCAGCAGTTACTCCCAGAATAGCAATCAGCCCCAGCATTTT. It specifies CASSYSQNSNQPQHF.

Only one count was recorded for this clone. V gene TRBV28 combines with J gene TRBJ1-6, with D possibly matching TRBD1 (5 bases). Germline CDR1 reads MDHEN; CDR2 reads SYDVKM. With 6 bases removed from V and 7 bases from J, the gap between germline ends came to 16 bases. The CDR3 has 15 residues. CDR3 in DNA: TGTGCCAGCAGCGCCACCCAGGGCACAAATTCACCCCTCCACTTT. It codes for CASSATQGTNSPLHF.

The chain recombines TRBV9 with TRBJ2-4, with TRBD2 matching 7 bases. Germline V gene lookup returns CDR1 SGDLS and CDR2 YYNGEE. This CDR3 comprises 16 residues. V gave up 3 bases and J gave up 4 bases; unmatched junction bases: 10. In nucleotides, the CDR3 is TGTGCCAGCAGCGGGGGACTGGGGACTATTAAAAACATTCAGTACTTC. This codes for CASSGGLGTIKNIQYF.

The gene calls are TRBV5-5 and TRBJ1-1, with 8 bases lining up with TRBD1. CDR1 is SGHKS, CDR2 YYEKEE, per germline (reference sequence). CDR3 length: 17 residues. V lost 0 bases and J lost 3; bases outside the gene matches: 10. In nucleotides, the CDR3 is TGTGCCAGCAGCTTGGAGGCAGGGGGCTTCATTGACACTGAAGCTTTCTTT. Translating it yields CASSLEAGGFIDTEAFF.

The genes are TRBV5-6 and TRBJ2-5; 12 nucleotides agree with TRBD1. The CDR3 totals 16 residues. After removal of 5 bases from V and 4 bases from J, the junction contained 9 bases not matched to a gene. The germline CDR1 and CDR2 sequences are SGHDT and YYEEEE. CDR3 region: CASSSGTGGGRETQYF. CDR3 sequence (DNA): TGTGCCAGCAGTTCCGGGACAGGGGGCGGCAGAGAGACCCAGTACTTC.